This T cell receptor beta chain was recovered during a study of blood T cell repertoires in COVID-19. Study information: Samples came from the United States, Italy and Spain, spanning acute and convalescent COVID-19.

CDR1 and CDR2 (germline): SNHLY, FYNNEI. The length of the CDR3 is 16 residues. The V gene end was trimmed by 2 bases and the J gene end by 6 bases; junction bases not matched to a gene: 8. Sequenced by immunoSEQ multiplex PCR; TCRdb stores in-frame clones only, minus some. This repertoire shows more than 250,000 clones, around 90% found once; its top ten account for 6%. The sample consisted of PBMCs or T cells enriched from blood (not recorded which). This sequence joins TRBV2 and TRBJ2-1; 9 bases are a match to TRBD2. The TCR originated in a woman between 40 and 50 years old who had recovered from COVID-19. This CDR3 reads CASSETASGMGNEQFF. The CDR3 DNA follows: TGTGCCAGCAGTGAAACGGCTAGCGGGATGGGCAATGAGCAGTTCTTC.